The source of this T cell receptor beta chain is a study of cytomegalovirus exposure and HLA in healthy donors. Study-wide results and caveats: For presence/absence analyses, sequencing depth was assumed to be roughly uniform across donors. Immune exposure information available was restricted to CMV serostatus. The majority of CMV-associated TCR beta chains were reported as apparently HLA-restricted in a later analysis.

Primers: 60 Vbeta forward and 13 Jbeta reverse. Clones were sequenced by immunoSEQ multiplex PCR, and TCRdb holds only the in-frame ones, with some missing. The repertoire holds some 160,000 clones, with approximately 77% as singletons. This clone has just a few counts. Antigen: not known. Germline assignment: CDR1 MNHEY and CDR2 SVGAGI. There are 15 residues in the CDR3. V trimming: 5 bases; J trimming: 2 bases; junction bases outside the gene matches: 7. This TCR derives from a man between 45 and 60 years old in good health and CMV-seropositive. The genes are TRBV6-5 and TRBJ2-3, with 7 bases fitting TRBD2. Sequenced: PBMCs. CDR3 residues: CASSQSGISTDTQYF. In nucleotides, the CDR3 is TGTGCCAGCAGTCAAAGCGGGATATCCACAGATACGCAGTATTTT.